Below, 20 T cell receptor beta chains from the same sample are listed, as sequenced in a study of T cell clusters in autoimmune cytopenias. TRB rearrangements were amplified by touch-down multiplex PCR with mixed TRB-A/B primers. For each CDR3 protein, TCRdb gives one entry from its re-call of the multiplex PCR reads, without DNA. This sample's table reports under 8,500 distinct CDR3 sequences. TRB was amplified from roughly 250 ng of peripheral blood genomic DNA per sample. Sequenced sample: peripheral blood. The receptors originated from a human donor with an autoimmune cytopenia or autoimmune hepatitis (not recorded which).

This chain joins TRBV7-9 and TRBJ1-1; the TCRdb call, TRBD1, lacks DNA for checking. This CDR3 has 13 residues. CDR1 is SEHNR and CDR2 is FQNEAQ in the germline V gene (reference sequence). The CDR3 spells CASSLARGGWAFF.

The chain's CDR3 is CASSESRSEQYF. This chain uses TRBV10-1 with TRBJ2-7. Per germline, CDR1 WNHNN and CDR2 SYGVQD (reference sequence). CDR3 size: 12 residues.

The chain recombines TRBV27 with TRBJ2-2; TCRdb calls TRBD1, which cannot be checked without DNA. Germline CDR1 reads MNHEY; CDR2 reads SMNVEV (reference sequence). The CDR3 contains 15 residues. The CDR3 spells CASSSLGQGHRELFF.

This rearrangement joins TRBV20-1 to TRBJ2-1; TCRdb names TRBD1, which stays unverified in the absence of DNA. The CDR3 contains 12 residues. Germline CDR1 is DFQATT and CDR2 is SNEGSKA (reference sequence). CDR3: CSARWGGHEQFF.

The CDR3 is CASSISQIVSNEQFF. V gene TRBV19 combines with J gene TRBJ2-1. Germline values: CDR1 LNHDA, CDR2 SQIVND (reference sequence). The CDR3 totals 15 residues.

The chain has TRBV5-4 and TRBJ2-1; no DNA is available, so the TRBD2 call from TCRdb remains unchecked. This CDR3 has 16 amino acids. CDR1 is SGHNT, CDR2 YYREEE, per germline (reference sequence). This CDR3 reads CASSRGTSGSYNEQFF.

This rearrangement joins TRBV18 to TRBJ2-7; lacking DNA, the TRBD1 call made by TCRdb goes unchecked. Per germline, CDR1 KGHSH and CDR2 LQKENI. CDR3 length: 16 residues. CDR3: CASSNNAGGGSYEQYF.

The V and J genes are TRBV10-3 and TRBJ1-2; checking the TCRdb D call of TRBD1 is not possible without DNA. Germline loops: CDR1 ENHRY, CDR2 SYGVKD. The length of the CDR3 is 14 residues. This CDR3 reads CAISAQGAGNGYTF.

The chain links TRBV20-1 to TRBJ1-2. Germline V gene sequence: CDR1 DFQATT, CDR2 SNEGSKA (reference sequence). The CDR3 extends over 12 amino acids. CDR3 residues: CSASDPNYGYTF.

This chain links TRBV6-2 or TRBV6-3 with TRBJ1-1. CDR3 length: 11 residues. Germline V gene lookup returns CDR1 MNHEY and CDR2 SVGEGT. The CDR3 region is CASSYAIKAFF.

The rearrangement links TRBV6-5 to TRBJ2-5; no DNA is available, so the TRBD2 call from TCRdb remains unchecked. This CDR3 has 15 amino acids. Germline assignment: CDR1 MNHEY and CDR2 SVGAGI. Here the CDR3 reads CASSIRLAKQETQYF.

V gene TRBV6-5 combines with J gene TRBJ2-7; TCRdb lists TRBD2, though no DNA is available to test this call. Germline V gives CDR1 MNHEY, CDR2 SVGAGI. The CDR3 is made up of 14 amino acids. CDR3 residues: CASSDELARDEQYF.

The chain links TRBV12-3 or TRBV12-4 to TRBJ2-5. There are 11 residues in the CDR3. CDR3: CASSLLETQYF.

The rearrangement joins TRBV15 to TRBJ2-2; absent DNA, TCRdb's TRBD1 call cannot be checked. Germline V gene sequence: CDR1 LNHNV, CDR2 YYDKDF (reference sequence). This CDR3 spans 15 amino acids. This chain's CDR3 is CATSRVGGPTGELFF.

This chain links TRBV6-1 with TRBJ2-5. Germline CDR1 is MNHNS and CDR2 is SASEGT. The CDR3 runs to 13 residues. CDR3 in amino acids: CASILGVQETQYF.

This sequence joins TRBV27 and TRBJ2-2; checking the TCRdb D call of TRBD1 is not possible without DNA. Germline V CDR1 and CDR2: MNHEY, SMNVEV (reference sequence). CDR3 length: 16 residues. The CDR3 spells CASSRWGQPNTGELFF.

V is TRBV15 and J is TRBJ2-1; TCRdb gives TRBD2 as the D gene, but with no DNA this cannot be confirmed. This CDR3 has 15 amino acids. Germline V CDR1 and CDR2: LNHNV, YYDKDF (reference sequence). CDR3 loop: CATSRDLAGVNEQFF.

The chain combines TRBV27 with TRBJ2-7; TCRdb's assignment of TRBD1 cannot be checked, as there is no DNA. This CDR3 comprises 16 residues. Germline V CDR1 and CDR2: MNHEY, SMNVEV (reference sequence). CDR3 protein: CASSPTRPQGASEQYF.

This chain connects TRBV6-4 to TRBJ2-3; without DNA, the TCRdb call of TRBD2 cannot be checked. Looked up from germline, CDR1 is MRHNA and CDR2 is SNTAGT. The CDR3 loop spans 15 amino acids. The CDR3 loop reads CASSDSDGRADTQYF.

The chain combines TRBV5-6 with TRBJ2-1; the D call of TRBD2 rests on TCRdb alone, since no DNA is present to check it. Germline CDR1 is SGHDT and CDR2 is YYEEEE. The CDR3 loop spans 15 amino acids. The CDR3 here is CASSLGLAAYNEQFF.